Listed here are 12 T cell receptor beta chains from one sample, sequenced in a study of identifying expanded T cells in peripheral blood. This table comes from immunoSEQ multiplex PCR, and its TCRdb copy is limited to in-frame clones, with some not included. The sample includes 75,000 to 90,000 clones, around 90% of them seen just once. Source material: blood. The receptors were sampled from a person aged 18-70 years in good health.

The V gene is TRBV30, the J gene TRBJ1-2, with D unclear. V lost 0 bases to trimming and J lost 0 bases, with 5 bases between them. CDR1 is GTSNPN, CDR2 SVGIG, per germline (reference sequence). CDR3 length: 13 amino acids. The CDR3 bases are TGTGCCTGGAGTGTAACCCCTAACTATGGCTACACCTTC. Its translation: CAWSVTPNYGYTF.

The chain links TRBV6-5 to TRBJ1-1; D is unresolved. The germline V and J ends were trimmed by 4 bases and 9 bases, with 3 bases remaining between them. CDR1 is MNHEY and CDR2 is SVGAGI in the germline V gene. The CDR3 is 9 residues long. Here the CDR3 reads CASSLKAFF. The CDR3 DNA reads as TGTGCCAGCAGTTTGAAAGCTTTCTTT.

This rearrangement joins TRBV12-5 to TRBJ2-6, with 8 bases lining up with TRBD2. The CDR3 runs to 17 residues. J was trimmed by 1 base and V by 5 bases; bases with no gene match: 7. The germline CDR1 and CDR2 sequences are LGHNT and FRNRAP. The CDR3 spells CASGPGERGSGANVLTF. CDR3 DNA: TGTGCTAGTGGTCCGGGCGAGCGGGGGTCTGGGGCCAACGTCCTGACTTTC.

In DNA form, the CDR3 reads TGTGCCAGCAGTTTATACGGCTACTCCTACGAGCAGTACTTC. It translates to CASSLYGYSYEQYF. The chain couples TRBV28 to TRBJ2-7; D unresolved. Germline-derived CDR1 and CDR2 are MDHEN and SYDVKM. V lost 1 base and J 0 bases, leaving 7 bases between the germline ends. This CDR3 comprises 14 residues.

The J gene is TRBJ1-4, the V gene TRBV2, with TRBD1 matching over 7 bases. The CDR3 runs 14 residues. V shed 2 bases, J shed 4 bases, and the junction held 1 base outside the gene matches. Germline values: CDR1 SNHLY, CDR2 FYNNEI. The DNA for the CDR3 is TGTGCCAGCAGTGAACGGGACAGTAATGAAAAACTGTTTTTT. Its protein is CASSERDSNEKLFF.

This clone came up once. The chain employs TRBV6-6 and TRBJ1-1; TRBD1 matches 7 bases. V lost 3 bases to trimming and J lost 5 bases; unmatched junction nucleotides: 6. The CDR3 has 14 amino acids. CDR1 is MNHNY and CDR2 is SVGAGI in the germline V gene (reference sequence). DNA of the CDR3: TGTGCCAGCAGTTATGCAGGGGGGGAGACTGAAGCTTTCTTT. Residues: CASSYAGGETEAFF.

J is TRBJ2-5 and V is TRBV7-2; D is perhaps TRBD1 (6 bases). The CDR3 covers 14 residues. CDR1 is SGHTA, CDR2 FQGNSA, per germline. The ends were cut back, 2 bases at V and 4 bases at J, with 11 bases in the middle. CDR3 residues: CASSLHQGRETQYF. The CDR3 DNA follows: TGTGCCAGCAGCTTACACCAGGGGCGAGAGACCCAGTACTTC.

The genes are TRBV15 and TRBJ1-3, with D unclear. Germline V CDR1 and CDR2: LNHNV, YYDKDF (reference sequence). The germline V and J ends were trimmed by 1 base and 0 bases, with 7 bases remaining between them. The CDR3 covers 15 residues. CDR3 region: CATSRVRFSGNTIYF. CDR3 DNA: TGTGCCACCAGCAGAGTTCGGTTCTCTGGAAACACCATATATTTT. Together with reference TRBV15 and TRBJ1-3, the CDR3 gives the full variable domain: DAMVIQNPRYQVTQFGKPVTLSCSQTLNHNVMYWYQQKSSQAPKLLFHYYDKDFNNEADTPDNFQSRRPNTSFCFLDIRSPGLGDTAMYLCATSRVRFSGNTIYFGEGSWLTVV.

The chain is built from TRBV30 and TRBJ1-5; D may be TRBD1 (5 bases). CDR1 GTSNPN and CDR2 SVGIG come from the germline V gene (reference sequence). V was shortened by 3 bases and J by 6 bases, with 15 bases between the two germline ends. The CDR3 length is 14 residues. For the CDR3, the DNA is TGTGCCTGGAGCCGGGGCAGGGCCCTTCAGCCCCAGCATTTT. Translating gives CAWSRGRALQPQHF.

The chain couples TRBV18 to TRBJ1-4; D ambiguous. Trimming shortened V by 0 bases and J by 4 bases, and 9 bases separated the two germline ends. The CDR3 consists of 15 residues. Germline V gene data show CDR1 as KGHSH and CDR2 as LQKENI. This CDR3 is CASSPPNALNEKLFF. Here the CDR3 DNA reads TGTGCCAGCTCACCACCGAACGCTCTTAATGAAAAACTGTTTTTT.

The DNA of the CDR3 is TGTGCCTGCAGACTAGCGGGGGGACCAGAGACCCAGTACTTC. It codes for CACRLAGGPETQYF. The chain couples TRBV30 to TRBJ2-5; 13 nucleotides line up with TRBD2. CDR1 GTSNPN and CDR2 SVGIG come from the germline V gene (reference sequence). CDR3 length: 14 amino acids. V lost 6 bases, J lost 4 bases, and 5 bases stayed unmatched.

This clone has only one observation. The chain is built from TRBV29-1 and TRBJ1-2; D may be TRBD1 (5 bases). Germline CDR1 SQVTM, CDR2 ANQGSEA. V was shortened by 3 bases and J by 8 bases, with 10 bases between the two germline ends. The CDR3 covers 11 residues. The CDR3: CSVDRGDGYTF. Written as DNA, the CDR3 is TGCAGCGTTGATCGGGGGGACGGCTACACCTTC.